The 29 T cell receptor beta chains below all came from one sample that was sequenced in a study of blood T cell repertoires in COVID-19. The table came from immunoSEQ multiplex PCR; TCRdb's copy has only in-frame clones and leaves some out. The sample includes 150,000 to 190,000 clones, around 84% seen only once; the top ten take around 7.7%. Material for sequencing was PBMCs or T cells enriched from blood (not recorded which). All receptors derive from a man aged 50 to 60 who had recovered from COVID-19.

The V call is TRBV29-1, the J call TRBJ2-1; 11 nucleotides align to TRBD1. The junction had 8 bases not matched to a gene; V was cut back by 4 bases and J by 9 bases. This CDR3 is built from 14 residues. The germline V gene has CDR1 SQVTM and CDR2 ANQGSEA. The CDR3 DNA sequence: TGCAGCGTTGTAGGACAGGGGGCCCGTGTTGAGCAGTTCTTC. Protein: CSVVGQGARVEQFF.

V usage is TRBV6-4 and J usage is TRBJ1-1; D may be TRBD1 (5 bases). This CDR3 contains 14 residues. In germline, CDR1 is MRHNA, CDR2 SNTAGT. V shed 6 bases and J shed 0 bases, with 11 bases lying between them. The CDR3, as DNA: TGTGCCAGCAGACGCGACAGACTGAACACTGAAGCTTTCTTT. Its protein product is CASRRDRLNTEAFF.

This chain connects TRBV9 to TRBJ2-7; TRBD1 matches at 9 bases. There are 15 residues in the CDR3. Germline lookup yields CDR1 SGDLS and CDR2 YYNGEE. The V and J ends lost 3 bases and 5 bases, in that order; junction bases with no gene match: 9. CDR3 nucleotide sequence: TGTGCCAGCAGCGCAGAGGGGACAGGGAGGCACGAGCAGTACTTC. Amino acid sequence: CASSAEGTGRHEQYF.

The V gene is TRBV29-1, the J gene TRBJ1-2; possible D gene TRBD1, 5 bases. Germline V gene lookup returns CDR1 SQVTM and CDR2 ANQGSEA. Trimming removed 6 bases at V and 7 bases at J, with 21 bases between. The CDR3 is 14 residues long. The chain's CDR3 is CSVSEAGVGFGYTF. The CDR3 DNA is TGCAGCGTCTCAGAGGCGGGGGTAGGGTTTGGCTACACCTTC.

The chain combines TRBV6-5 with TRBJ1-2; 9 bases fit TRBD1. The CDR3 runs to 15 residues. Germline V gives CDR1 MNHEY, CDR2 SVGAGI. Losses at the gene ends were 0 bases for V and 4 bases for J; bases not matched to a gene: 3. The CDR3 DNA reads as TGTGCCAGCAGTTACTCTGGGACAGGGAGCTATGGCTACACCTTC. Encoded protein: CASSYSGTGSYGYTF.

The rearrangement links TRBV6-5 to TRBJ2-7; 8 bases are a match to TRBD1. The germline CDR1 and CDR2 sequences are MNHEY and SVGAGI. CDR3 length equals 12 residues. The V segment lost 6 bases and the J segment 7 bases; nucleotides outside the gene matches: 5. The CDR3 loop is CASRDRVGEQYF. The CDR3 DNA sequence: TGTGCCAGCAGGGACAGGGTAGGGGAGCAGTACTTC.

The chain couples TRBV7-7 to TRBJ1-2; 8 bases are a match to TRBD1. Germline V gene data show CDR1 as SSHAT and CDR2 as FNYEAQ (reference sequence). The CDR3 length is 15 residues. V lost 5 bases, J lost 4 bases, and 9 bases stayed unmatched. In nucleotides, the CDR3 is TGTGCCAGCAGCCGCCGGGACAGGACCCTCTATGGCTACACCTTC. Translation: CASSRRDRTLYGYTF.

The chain employs TRBV5-5 and TRBJ2-7, with TRBD1 matching over 10 bases. CDR3 size: 15 residues. The germline V gene has CDR1 SGHKS and CDR2 YYEKEE (reference sequence). V was clipped by 4 bases and J by 3 bases; unmatched bases: 7. CDR3 residues: CASSNRDRGNYEQYF. CDR3 bases: TGTGCCAGCAGCAACCGGGACAGGGGCAACTACGAGCAGTACTTC.

The CDR3 protein is CASRIPDTPYTF. DNA of the CDR3: TGTGCCAGCAGAATTCCGGACACTCCATACACCTTC. V and J are TRBV6-6 and TRBJ1-2, with D possibly being TRBD1 (5 bases). Germline CDR1 and CDR2: MNHNY and SVGAGI (reference sequence). The CDR3 is 12 amino acids. V was trimmed by 6 bases and J by 11 bases, leaving 16 bases between them.

This chain connects TRBV7-9 to TRBJ2-1; 7 bases fit TRBD1. CDR1 and CDR2 from the germline V gene are SEHNR and FQNEAQ (reference sequence). J gave up 6 bases and V 5 bases, and 7 bases lay outside the gene matches. The CDR3 has 14 amino acids. The CDR3 DNA reads TGTGCCAGCAGCCCTTCGAGGGGGCTCAATGAGCAGTTCTTC. This codes for CASSPSRGLNEQFF.

The J gene is TRBJ1-2, the V gene TRBV25-1; the D gene is possibly TRBD1 (6 bases). CDR1 MGHDK and CDR2 SYGVNS come from the germline V gene. Trimming stripped 2 bases from V and 7 bases from J, with 14 bases between. There are 14 residues in the CDR3. CDR3: CASSERGGPLGYTF. DNA of the CDR3: TGTGCCAGCAGTGAAAGGGGGGGACCCCTTGGCTACACCTTC.

This chain uses TRBV5-6 with TRBJ1-1; possible D gene TRBD1, 6 bases. This CDR3 has 16 amino acids. Germline loops: CDR1 SGHDT, CDR2 YYEEEE. V lost 1 base to trimming and J lost 2 bases, with 15 bases between them. This chain's CDR3 is CASSLILGAENTEAFF. The CDR3 region has the DNA TGTGCCAGCAGCTTGATTCTGGGGGCTGAAAACACTGAAGCTTTCTTT.

In its sample, this clone was seen a few times. V and J are TRBV10-1 and TRBJ1-5, with 10 bases identical to TRBD1. The V segment lost 8 bases and the J segment 5 bases; nucleotides outside the gene matches: 9. Looked up from germline, CDR1 is WNHNN and CDR2 is SYGVQD (reference sequence). This CDR3 comprises 15 residues. CDR3 amino acids: CASGRGQGVYQPQHF. The CDR3 DNA follows: TGCGCCAGCGGCCGAGGACAGGGGGTTTATCAGCCCCAGCATTTT.

The V and J genes are TRBV7-2 and TRBJ1-1; D is undetermined. The ends were cut back, 3 bases at V and 2 bases at J, with 10 bases in the middle. Germline CDR1 SGHTA, CDR2 FQGNSA. This CDR3 has 14 residues. Here the CDR3 reads CASSFPRTNTEAFF. CDR3 in DNA: TGTGCCAGCAGCTTTCCCCGTACTAACACTGAAGCTTTCTTT.

The rearrangement links TRBV7-3 to TRBJ2-2; D remains unclear. Germline loops: CDR1 SGHTA, CDR2 FQGTGA. The CDR3 contains 16 residues. V lost 2 bases, J lost 0 bases, and 10 bases lay in between. This chain's CDR3 is CASSLWPRPNTGELFF. The CDR3 region has the DNA TGTGCCAGCAGCTTATGGCCCAGGCCGAACACCGGGGAGCTGTTTTTT.

The rearrangement uses TRBV6-2 or TRBV6-3 and TRBJ2-2; the D gene is possibly TRBD1 (6 bases). The CDR3 loop spans 19 amino acids. Deletions cut 2 bases from V and 3 bases from J, with 22 bases between. CDR1 is MNHEY, CDR2 SVGEGT, per germline. The CDR3 sequence is CASSYTLITGYNHTGELFF. In nucleotides, the CDR3 is TGTGCCAGCAGTTACACCCTCATTACAGGGTATAATCACACCGGGGAGCTGTTTTTT.

This clone has just a few counts. The chain carries TRBV4-2 and TRBJ1-2; 7 bases fit TRBD1. Germline CDR1 and CDR2: LGHNA and YNFKEQ. This CDR3 spans 15 amino acids. With 0 bases clipped from V and 6 bases from J, the junction kept 7 bases outside the gene matches. The CDR3 reads CASSQEPQGGNGYTF. In nucleotides, the CDR3 is TGTGCCAGCAGCCAAGAACCCCAGGGGGGAAATGGCTACACCTTC.

The V and J genes are TRBV24-1 and TRBJ1-1; no firm D call. Germline V gene data show CDR1 as KGHDR and CDR2 as SFDVKD. The CDR3 spans 14 residues. Trimming stripped 3 bases from V and 6 bases from J, with 13 bases between. The CDR3 sequence: CATSDTDIKAEAFF. As DNA, the CDR3 is TGTGCCACCAGTGATACAGACATAAAGGCTGAAGCTTTCTTT.

The table lists this clone with a count of one. The gene calls are TRBV6-5 and TRBJ2-5; D is possibly TRBD2 (6 bases). This CDR3 has 16 amino acids. V was trimmed by 4 bases and J by 5 bases, leaving 20 bases between them. Germline V gene data show CDR1 as MNHEY and CDR2 as SVGAGI. The CDR3 region is CASSLVPRGQMETQYF. The CDR3 nucleotides read TGTGCCAGCAGTTTAGTCCCGCGGGGCCAAATGGAGACCCAGTACTTC.

This clone has only a few counts. The chain combines TRBV11-2 with TRBJ2-7, with a weak D call TRBD1 (6 bases). This CDR3 contains 13 residues. CDR1 is SGHAT and CDR2 is FQNNGV in the germline V gene. V lost 5 bases and J lost 3, with 11 bases in between. The DNA of the CDR3 is TGTGCCAGCAGCCTAGGACAGAGCTACGAGCAGTACTTC. The encoded protein is CASSLGQSYEQYF.

In the case of this clone: This sample also contains other DNA sequences that code for the same CDR3. This chain uses TRBV18 with TRBJ1-1, with TRBD1 matching over 7 bases. This CDR3 is built from 14 residues. Trimming at V came to 3 bases and at J to 4 bases, leaving 5 bases not matched to a gene. Germline V lookup: CDR1 KGHSH, CDR2 LQKENI. CDR3 region: CASSPGQTSTEAFF. The CDR3 DNA sequence: TGTGCCAGCTCACCGGGACAGACGTCCACTGAAGCTTTCTTT.

This clone was found once. The chain uses TRBV3-1 (or the pseudogene TRBV3-2) and TRBJ1-6; 7 bases align to TRBD1. The ends lost 6 bases at V and 5 bases at J; junction bases unmatched: 4. Germline assignment: CDR1 LGHDT and CDR2 YNNKEL (reference sequence). CDR3 length equals 14 residues. CDR3 amino acids: CASSPGTDNSPLHF. The CDR3 nucleotides are TGTGCCAGCAGTCCCGGGACAGATAATTCACCCCTCCACTTT.

The rearrangement links TRBV6-4 to TRBJ1-1, with no clear D. This CDR3 region has 15 residues. The germline V gene encodes CDR1 MRHNA and CDR2 SNTAGT. The germline V and J ends were trimmed by 2 bases and 1 base, with 11 bases remaining between them. The CDR3 DNA follows: TGTGCCAGCAGTGACCCGGAGGTCCAGAACACTGAAGCTTTCTTT. Translating gives CASSDPEVQNTEAFF.

The chain employs TRBV19 and TRBJ1-1; possibly TRBD1 for D (5 bases). The germline CDR1 and CDR2 sequences are LNHDA and SQIVND (reference sequence). V lost 1 base and J 3 bases, leaving 9 bases between the germline ends. This CDR3 spans 14 amino acids. Here the CDR3 DNA reads TGTGCCAGTAGTATAGTGGCAGGGTACACTGAAGCTTTCTTT. This gives the protein CASSIVAGYTEAFF.

The chain combines TRBV5-1 with TRBJ1-1; D gene unclear. Germline CDR1 SGHRS, CDR2 YFSETQ. V was clipped by 3 bases and J by 5 bases, with 20 bases between them. There are 16 residues in the CDR3. As DNA, the CDR3 is TGCGCCAGCAGCTCCAAGACCCTGGAACGAGGGACTGAAGCTTTCTTT. It codes for CASSSKTLERGTEAFF.

The chain joins TRBV7-2 to TRBJ1-2; D remains unclear. Between the trimmed V and J ends, which lost 3 bases and 8 bases, there was a span of 13 bases. CDR3 length equals 13 residues. Germline V gives CDR1 SGHTA, CDR2 FQGNSA. Here the CDR3 reads CASSFERARGYTF. CDR3 in DNA: TGTGCCAGCAGCTTCGAGAGGGCGCGGGGCTACACCTTC.

This chain connects TRBV6-2 or TRBV6-3 to TRBJ2-1, with a possible D match to TRBD2 (5 bases). This CDR3 comprises 15 residues. The germline CDR1 and CDR2 sequences are MNHEY and SVGEGT. Trimming took off 1 base at V and 6 bases at J, with 13 bases between the two ends. The CDR3 coding sequence is TGTGCCAGCAGTTACTTCCGTTCGAGGGTCAATGAGCAGTTCTTC. Amino acid sequence: CASSYFRSRVNEQFF.

The CDR3 DNA is TGTGCCAGCTCGCTATGGCGACATGGGGGCGGATCGAACACTGAAGCTTTCTTT. Residues: CASSLWRHGGGSNTEAFF. The chain has TRBV18 and TRBJ1-1; D might be TRBD1 (6 bases). The length of the CDR3 is 18 residues. Germline V gene lookup returns CDR1 KGHSH and CDR2 LQKENI. Trimming pared 6 bases from V and 1 base from J, leaving 24 bases between. The whole variable domain, filled in from reference TRBV18 and TRBJ1-1, reads NAGVMQNPRHLVRRRGQEARLRCSPMKGHSHVYWYRQLPEEGLKFMVYLQKENIIDESGMPKERFSAEFPKEGPSILRIQQVVRGDSAAYFCASSLWRHGGGSNTEAFFGQGTRLTVV.

This sequence joins TRBV20-1 and TRBJ1-6; D remains ambiguous. Germline CDR1 is DFQATT and CDR2 is SNEGSKA (reference sequence). Trimming left V 3 bases short and J 10 bases short, with 13 bases between. This CDR3 region has 13 residues. The CDR3 is CSASGGRGSPLHF. CDR3 DNA: TGCAGTGCTAGTGGTGGGCGTGGATCACCCCTCCACTTT.